Listed below are T cell receptor beta chains from one sample, sequenced in a study of technical replicates of blood from four donors. The data were produced by immunoSEQ multiplex PCR, yet TCRdb's version contains in-frame clones alone and is incomplete. The table lists about 80,000 clones, roughly 94% of them singletons. The source material was T cells isolated from PBMCs. These receptor sequences come from a human donor in good health. Both conserved end residues are part of each CDR3. The order of the fields is CDR3 length, clone size, D gene, V gene, J gene, CDR3 DNA, CDR3 protein. A D gene is named only where the DNA matches it firmly. Rows may omit the clone size; those that give it use once, few, many or a size class.

14	-	-	TRBV28	TRBJ2-1	TGTGCCAGCAGTTTAGCGGGACCATACAATGAGCAGTTCTTC	CASSLAGPYNEQFF
16	-	-	TRBV28	TRBJ2-6	TGTGCCAGCAGTCCACCCGCCCGGTCTGGGGCCAACGTCCTGACTTTC	CASSPPARSGANVLTF
14	-	TRBD2	TRBV7-8	TRBJ2-1	TGTGCCAGCAGCTTCGGGACTAGCTACAATGAGCAGTTCTTC	CASSFGTSYNEQFF
16	-	-	TRBV21-1	TRBJ2-5	TGTGCCAGCAGCGCCCGGGACAGGGGGCCGGGAAAGACCCAGTACTTC	CASSARDRGPGKTQYF
18	-	TRBD2	TRBV5-1	TRBJ2-7	TGCGCCAGCAGCTTGGCGGCTAGCGGGAGGGCCACTCTCGACGAGCAGTACTTC	CASSLAASGRATLDEQYF
18	-	TRBD2	TRBV14	TRBJ2-1	TGTGCCAGCAGCCAGGGGACGGTGGGACTAGCGGGTTACAATGAGCAGTTCTTC	CASSQGTVGLAGYNEQFF
14	once	TRBD1	TRBV5-1	TRBJ2-5	TGCGCCAGCAGCTCCGTGACAGGGACGGAGACCCAGTACTTC	CASSSVTGTETQYF
15	-	-	TRBV11-2	TRBJ2-1	TGTGCCAGCAGCTTAGCCGATAGCCCCTACAATGAGCAGTTCTTC	CASSLADSPYNEQFF
13	once	-	TRBV14	TRBJ2-1	TGTGCCAGCAGCCAATTCTCCAGCGATGAGCAGTTCTTC	CASSQFSSDEQFF
14	-	TRBD1	TRBV28	TRBJ2-7	TGTGCCACCCTCCCCGGGACAGGGGGGTACGAGCAGTACTTC	CATLPGTGGYEQYF
19	-	-	TRBV19	TRBJ2-1	TGTGCCAGTAGTATACACCCCTCCACTAGGCCAAGCTCCTACAATGAGCAGTTCTTC	CASSIHPSTRPSSYNEQFF
16	once	TRBD1	TRBV7-2	TRBJ1-1	TGTGCCAGCAGATTAGGCTCTACAGGGGTGAACACTGAAGCTTTCTTT	CASRLGSTGVNTEAFF
16	-	TRBD2	TRBV4-3	TRBJ2-5	TGCGCCAGCAGCCAAGGGACTAGCGGGCGCCAAGAGACCCAGTACTTC	CASSQGTSGRQETQYF
13	-	TRBD1	TRBV2	TRBJ1-1	TGTGCCAGCAGTGAACAGGGGGCCACTGAAGCTTTCTTT	CASSEQGATEAFF
15	-	TRBD1	TRBV19	TRBJ2-7	TGTGCCAGTAGTAGTGCCGGGACAGGGGCCTACGAGCAGTACTTC	CASSSAGTGAYEQYF
15	once	TRBD1	TRBV19	TRBJ2-3	TGTGCCAGTCTTGCCGGGACAGCAGCCACAGATACGCAGTATTTT	CASLAGTAATDTQYF